The clone carrying this T cell receptor (beta chain) was recorded once. Assay: immunoSEQ multiplex PCR; the TCRdb copy retains only in-frame clones and omits some. The table shows some 220,000 clones, with around 89% occurring only once. This entry comes from a study of blood T cell repertoires in COVID-19. Study background: PBMCs, B-cell-depleted T cells, or T cells provided the cDNA or gDNA that made up the material.

Symptom resolution, clearance, or two negative PCRs marked the recovered donors of Cohort 3. The sequence came from a woman aged 30 to 39 who had recovered from COVID-19. Sequences were obtained from PBMCs or T cells enriched from blood (not recorded which).

The CDR3 spells CASSGGETQYF. For the CDR3, the DNA is TGTGCCAGCAGTGGAGGAGAGACCCAGTACTTC. The J gene is TRBJ2-5, the V gene TRBV2, with D unclear. The V gene's germline CDR1 is SNHLY and CDR2 FYNNEI. The CDR3 extends over 11 amino acids. V lost 4 bases to trimming and J lost 4 bases, with 4 bases between them.